This T cell receptor (beta chain) was found in a study of early T cells in non-severe SARS-CoV-2 infection. Study in general: With bulk RNA from unsorted whole blood as input, sequencing yielded unpaired chains. Whole-study findings and limits: Missing private and CD4 specificities, VDJdb matching favored anti-spike CD8 responses.

With 5 bases clipped from V and 2 bases from J, the junction kept 8 bases outside the gene matches. The length of the CDR3 is 15 residues. Germline CDR1 and CDR2: SGHTA and FQGNSA. Comment on this clonotype: What it binds is not known.

Each single cDNA molecule received a unique molecular identifier. Each CDR3 protein is one row after TCRdb ran MiXCR on the 5' RACE reads. Of roughly 64,000 distinct CDR3 sequences detected, around 13% appear once; the ten largest clones hold 4% to 5%. The sample was whole blood. V usage is TRBV7-2 and J usage is TRBJ2-7; 8 nucleotides line up with TRBD1. The clonotype originates from an adult who was a healthcare worker with PCR-confirmed SARS-CoV-2 infection or an uninfected control (not recorded which). CDR3 DNA sequence: TGTGCCAGCAGCCCCTGGGGGACAGGCGCCTACGAGCAGTACTTC. It specifies CASSPWGTGAYEQYF.